Presented here are 21 T cell receptor beta chains from one specimen sequenced in a study of T cell repertoires in cytomegalovirus infection (dated by TCRdb to about 2019). This specimen's treatment or condition label, interpreted: in vitro stimulation with specific CMV peptide epitopes to enrich CMV-specific T cells. These TCRs' antigens remain unknown. TCRdb lists the instrument as Illumina HiSeq 1500. The public reads were reprocessed in TCRdb via fastp at Q25 and MiXCR, keeping in-frame beta chains. Under each unique CDR3 protein, matching rows form one entry showing the most common genes and DNA. Across this sample there are around 200,000 distinct CDR3 sequences, with around two fifths seen only once. The ten largest clones capture 55% to 60% of the sample. The source was CD8+ T cells from cultured PBMCs, collected from culture after CMV antigen stimulation. These receptors originate from a human donor in good health (CMV status not recorded). Some clones in this sample may be carry-over from other donors' samples.

V and J are TRBV27 and TRBJ2-3, with D unclear. The CDR3 contains 13 residues. CDR1 MNHEY and CDR2 SMNVEV come from the germline V gene (reference sequence). With 4 bases removed from V and 14 bases from J, the gap between germline ends came to 19 bases. The CDR3 here is CASSSRTTPKTYF. The CDR3 DNA follows: TGTGCCAGCAGTTCCCGGACCACCCCGAAAACGTATTTT.

This clonotype was counted between two and nine times. This chain joins TRBV7-9 and TRBJ2-3, with 7 bases that match TRBD2. The CDR3 spans 16 residues. Losses at the gene ends were 5 bases for V and 0 bases for J; bases not matched to a gene: 8. CDR1 and CDR2 from the germline V gene are SEHNR and FQNEAQ (reference sequence). The CDR3 nucleotides are TGTGCCAGCAGCCCCTGGGGGGGGTACAGCACAGATACGCAGTATTTT. This gives the protein CASSPWGGYSTDTQYF.

This clonotype was counted a few times. The rearrangement links TRBV28 to TRBJ2-3, with TRBD2 matching over 8 bases. This CDR3 contains 19 residues. The germline V gene encodes CDR1 MDHEN and CDR2 SYDVKM. The J segment lost 4 bases and the V segment lost 2 bases, leaving 17 bases of the junction unmatched. The DNA for the CDR3 is TGTGCCAGCAGTTTACCTCCGGGAGAAGCGGGAGAAGCCCCAGATACGCAGTATTTT. Amino acids: CASSLPPGEAGEAPDTQYF. Supplemented by reference TRBV28 and TRBJ2-3, the full variable domain reads DVKVTQSSRYLVKRTGEKVFLECVQDMDHENMFWYRQDPGLGLRLIYFSYDVKMKEKGDIPEGYSVSREKKERFSLILESASTNQTSMYLCASSLPPGEAGEAPDTQYFGPGTRLTVL.

This clonotype was detected only a few times. The chain has TRBV28 and TRBJ1-5; D is possibly TRBD1 (5 bases). CDR1 is MDHEN and CDR2 is SYDVKM in the germline V gene. The CDR3 is made up of 15 amino acids. Trimming cost V 7 bases and J 1 base, with 14 bases left between them. Written as DNA, the CDR3 is TGTGCCAGCATTTACAGGACACAGAGCAATCAGCCCCAGCATTTT. Protein product: CASIYRTQSNQPQHF.

The CDR3 spells CASSSRGVNTEAFF. The CDR3 DNA is TGTGCCAGCAGTTCTCGGGGGGTGAACACTGAAGCTTTCTTT. The V call is TRBV6-1, the J call TRBJ1-1, with TRBD1 as a possible D gene (5 bases). V shed 5 bases and J shed 0 bases, with 10 bases lying between them. CDR1 is MNHNS, CDR2 SASEGT, per germline. The CDR3 length is 14 residues.

This clonotype was seen a few times. J is TRBJ1-1 and V is TRBV12-3 or TRBV12-4, with a possible D match to TRBD1 (5 bases). The CDR3 is 12 residues long. With 6 bases removed from V and 4 bases from J, the gap between germline ends came to 9 bases. The CDR3: CASSWGLTEAFF. Here the CDR3 DNA reads TGTGCCAGCAGCTGGGGACTCACTGAAGCTTTCTTT.

Only a few counts were recorded for this clonotype. The chain carries TRBV7-8 and TRBJ1-2, with 7 bases fitting TRBD1. The CDR3 runs to 14 residues. The ends lost 5 bases at V and 6 bases at J; junction bases unmatched: 9. The germline V gene has CDR1 SGHVS and CDR2 FQNEAQ. The CDR3 reads CASSTRTGRDGYTF. The CDR3 coding sequence is TGTGCCAGCAGCACCCGGACAGGTCGAGATGGCTACACCTTC.

J is TRBJ2-7 and V is TRBV10-3, with D perhaps matching TRBD1 (6 bases). Germline CDR1 and CDR2: ENHRY and SYGVKD. The CDR3 spans 16 residues. Trimming took 0 bases from V and 0 from J, leaving 12 bases between them. The CDR3 here is CAISESHGQSSYEQYF. The CDR3 coding sequence is TGTGCCATCAGTGAGTCGCACGGACAGAGCTCCTACGAGCAGTACTTC.

The gene calls are TRBV11-2 and TRBJ2-5; 9 bases are shared with TRBD2. CDR3 length: 15 residues. Germline lookup yields CDR1 SGHAT and CDR2 FQNNGV. V was clipped by 5 bases and J by 0 bases; unmatched bases: 4. The CDR3, as DNA: TGTGCCAGCAGCCAAAGGACTAGCGACCAAGAGACCCAGTACTTC. Residues: CASSQRTSDQETQYF.

Notes on this clonotype: Relative to the germline gene, one junction end is altered; a read error may explain this. J is TRBJ1-2 and V is TRBV29-1; D unresolved. The CDR3 runs 12 residues. The germline V gene has CDR1 SQVTM and CDR2 ANQGSEA. The CDR3 loop reads CSFEGLLYGYTF. The CDR3 DNA is TGCAGCTTTGAGGGCCTCCTCTACGGCTACACCTTC.

This clonotype showed up many times. The chain combines TRBV12-3 or TRBV12-4 with TRBJ2-7, with unresolved D. This CDR3 region has 12 residues. The V end lost 6 bases, the J end lost 0 bases, and 6 bases lay between the germline ends. CDR3 amino acids: CASRGFSYEQYF. Here the CDR3 DNA reads TGTGCCAGCAGGGGGTTCTCCTACGAGCAGTACTTC.

The chain recombines TRBV4-1 with TRBJ1-2, with D tentatively TRBD1 (6 bases). The length of the CDR3 is 14 residues. The germline CDR1 and CDR2 sequences are MGHRA and YSYEKL. The germline V and J ends were trimmed by 4 bases and 1 base, with 10 bases remaining between them. The CDR3 DNA reads TGCGCCAGCAGCCTCCAGGACAGTAACTATGGCTACACCTTC. Its translation is CASSLQDSNYGYTF.

The chain recombines TRBV6-5 with TRBJ2-1; D unresolved. This CDR3 contains 13 residues. V lost 6 bases and J lost 6, with 12 bases in between. Germline lookup yields CDR1 MNHEY and CDR2 SVGAGI. The chain's CDR3 is CASSAGVRNEQFF. CDR3 coding DNA: TGTGCCAGCAGCGCAGGAGTACGCAATGAGCAGTTCTTC.

The chain is built from TRBV12-3 or TRBV12-4 and TRBJ2-3, with 7 bases matching TRBD2. This CDR3 spans 15 amino acids. With 6 bases clipped from V and 0 bases from J, the junction kept 6 bases outside the gene matches. DNA of the CDR3: TGTGCCAGCAGCTTTAGCGGGTCTAGCACAGATACGCAGTATTTT. Its translation is CASSFSGSSTDTQYF.

The table lists this clonotype with a count of one. The rearrangement joins TRBV20-1 to TRBJ2-7; perhaps TRBD1 as D (6 bases). Per germline, CDR1 DFQATT and CDR2 SNEGSKA (reference sequence). The CDR3 is 14 residues long. V lost 4 bases and J 0 bases, leaving 13 bases between the germline ends. The CDR3 nucleotides read TGCAGTGCTACACCAGACAGGTTCTCCTACGAGCAGTACTTC. It codes for CSATPDRFSYEQYF.

J is TRBJ1-3 and V is TRBV7-9; 7 bases match TRBD1. Germline-derived CDR1 and CDR2 are SEHNR and FQNEAQ (reference sequence). The CDR3 sequence is 16 residues long. Germline trimming cut 5 bases from V and 4 bases from J; bases unmatched to any gene: 11. CDR3 DNA sequence: TGTGCCAGCAGCACCTCTCGGACAGGTGGGGGAAACACCATATATTTT. This translates into CASSTSRTGGGNTIYF. The entire variable domain, with the rest obtained from reference TRBV7-9 and TRBJ1-3, is as follows: DTGVSQNPRHKITKRGQNVTFRCDPISEHNRLYWYRQTLGQGPEFLTYFQNEAQLEKSRLLSDRFSAERPKGSFSTLEIQRTEQGDSAMYLCASSTSRTGGGNTIYFGEGSWLTVV.

The V and J genes are TRBV30 and TRBJ2-1, with 9 bases matching TRBD1. Germline loops: CDR1 GTSNPN, CDR2 SVGIG (reference sequence). The ends lost 5 bases at V and 2 bases at J; junction bases unmatched: 1. This CDR3 spans 13 amino acids. This chain's CDR3 is CAWRDRAYNEQFF. CDR3 DNA: TGTGCCTGGCGGGACAGGGCCTACAATGAGCAGTTCTTC.

This chain links TRBV5-6 with TRBJ2-1; 7 bases are shared with TRBD1. This CDR3 comprises 15 residues. The ends lost 5 bases at V and 1 base at J; junction bases unmatched: 6. Germline CDR1 reads SGHDT; CDR2 reads YYEEEE. The CDR3 bases are TGTGCCAGCAGGGGCGACAGGGATTCCTACAATGAGCAGTTCTTC. Residues: CASRGDRDSYNEQFF. The variable domain in full, with the rest retrieved from reference TRBV5-6 and TRBJ2-1, is DAGVTQSPTHLIKTRGQQVTLRCSPKSGHDTVSWYQQALGQGPQFIFQYYEEEERQRGNFPDRFSGHQFPNYSSELNVNALLLGDSALYLCASRGDRDSYNEQFFGPGTRLTVL.

The V and J genes are TRBV29-1 and TRBJ2-2, with D unresolved. Per the germline V gene, CDR1 is SQVTM and CDR2 is ANQGSEA. V was shortened by 4 bases and J by 5 bases, with 5 bases between the two germline ends. The CDR3 runs 11 residues. CDR3 region: CSVVETGELFF. The CDR3 nucleotides read TGCAGCGTTGTCGAAACCGGGGAGCTGTTTTTT.

The genes are TRBV7-2 and TRBJ1-1; possibly TRBD1 for D (6 bases). This CDR3 comprises 14 residues. CDR1 SGHTA and CDR2 FQGNSA come from the germline V gene. V was shortened by 3 bases and J by 2 bases, with 10 bases between the two germline ends. The CDR3, as DNA: TGTGCCAGCAGCTTCGGACAGCTTAACACTGAAGCTTTCTTT. Its protein is CASSFGQLNTEAFF.

This clonotype was recorded a few times. The chain combines TRBV12-3 or TRBV12-4 with TRBJ1-5; 8 bases agree with TRBD1. CDR3 size: 16 residues. V lost 3 bases, J lost 6 bases, and 10 bases stayed unmatched. CDR3 nucleotide sequence: TGTGCCAGCAGTTTTTTCCAGGGGGCAAGAATTCAGCCCCAGCATTTT. Translated, it gives CASSFFQGARIQPQHF.